A single sample gave rise to the 18 T cell receptor beta chains below, sequenced in a study of long-term antiretroviral therapy in people with HIV (dated by TCRdb to the early 2020s). The immunoSEQ hsTCRB v3.0 assay was used at survey level resolution to sequence the TRB variable region. TCRdb's version of the immuneACCESS table is confined to in-frame rearrangements and falls short of the full clone set. An unresolved V gene accounts for under half of the shortfall where checked; the remainder is of unknown origin. Recorded for this sample are 20,000 to 25,000 clones; 80% to 95% of them occurred a single time. In total, the top ten clones hold 7.3% of the sample. The sequences come from unsorted PBMCs, collected 4.4 years after starting antiretroviral therapy. The receptors derive from a woman in her fifties or sixties with HIV.

V gene TRBV9 combines with J gene TRBJ2-7, with 9 nucleotides matching TRBD1. The CDR3 is made up of 15 amino acids. Trimming at V came to 4 bases and at J to 1 base, leaving 6 bases not matched to a gene. Germline V lookup: CDR1 SGDLS, CDR2 YYNGEE. The CDR3 is CASSPGQGQSYEQYF. The CDR3 coding sequence is TGTGCCAGCAGCCCCGGACAGGGGCAATCCTACGAGCAGTACTTC.

The chain uses TRBV7-6 and TRBJ2-1; D is unclear. V shed 1 base and J shed 8 bases, with 15 bases lying between them. Germline V CDR1 and CDR2: SGHVS, FNYEAQ. This CDR3 has 15 residues. Here the CDR3 DNA reads TGTGCCAGCAGCTTAGATCTGAAATCTAAAGATGAGCAGTTCTTC. Translation: CASSLDLKSKDEQFF.

The table lists this clone with a few counts. The J gene is TRBJ2-6, the V gene TRBV2, with a weak D call TRBD2 (6 bases). Germline V gene lookup returns CDR1 SNHLY and CDR2 FYNNEI. V lost 2 bases and J lost 0, with 11 bases in between. This CDR3 comprises 17 residues. The CDR3 reads CASSERDWPSGANVLTF. The CDR3 DNA reads TGTGCCAGCAGTGAACGGGACTGGCCCTCTGGGGCCAACGTCCTGACTTTC.

The CDR3 DNA sequence: TGTGCCAGCAGTCTCAATGGGGGTTCCCTCTATGGCTACACCTTC. This encodes CASSLNGGSLYGYTF. The chain combines TRBV7-2 with TRBJ1-2, with a possible D match to TRBD1 (5 bases). The CDR3 length is 15 residues. Trimming cost V 6 bases and J 4 bases, with 18 bases left between them. CDR1 and CDR2 (germline): SGHTA, FQGNSA.

In this sample, this clone turned up once. This chain connects TRBV29-1 to TRBJ2-3; no clear D. The V and J ends lost 6 bases and 0 bases respectively, with 10 bases between them. The germline CDR1 and CDR2 sequences are SQVTM and ANQGSEA. This CDR3 comprises 13 residues. The DNA for the CDR3 is TGCAGCGTCAAGGAGCGAAGCACAGATACGCAGTATTTT. Its translation is CSVKERSTDTQYF.

This chain uses TRBV5-5 with TRBJ2-7, with D maybe TRBD1 (6 bases). Trimming cost V 4 bases and J 1 base, with 15 bases left between them. The CDR3 runs 15 residues. The germline V gene has CDR1 SGHKS and CDR2 YYEKEE (reference sequence). CDR3 protein: CASSARDTQSYEQYF. The CDR3 bases are TGTGCCAGCAGCGCCCGGGACACGCAATCCTACGAGCAGTACTTC.

V usage is TRBV7-9 and J usage is TRBJ2-5, with D perhaps assigned TRBD1 or TRBD2 (6 bases each). CDR3 length: 15 amino acids. The V end was cut by 4 bases, the J end by 3 bases, with 15 bases between. Per germline, CDR1 SEHNR and CDR2 FQNEAQ (reference sequence). As DNA, the CDR3 is TGTGCCAGCAGCTCTGGACCCGGGGGCAAAGAGACCCAGTACTTC. This translates into CASSSGPGGKETQYF.

Here the CDR3 reads CASSVATSGGPDRTDTQYF. The DNA of the CDR3 is TGTGCCAGCAGCGTAGCTACAAGCGGGGGGCCAGACCGGACGGATACGCAGTATTTT. The gene calls are TRBV9 and TRBJ2-3; 9 bases are a match to TRBD2. CDR1 is SGDLS, CDR2 YYNGEE, per germline. J was trimmed by 6 bases and V by 0 bases; bases with no gene match: 17. CDR3 length: 19 residues. The full variable domain, its missing parts supplied by reference TRBV9 and TRBJ2-3, is DSGVTQTPKHLITATGQRVTLRCSPRSGDLSVYWYQQSLDQGLQFLIQYYNGEERAKGNILERFSAQQFPDLHSELNLSSLELGDSALYFCASSVATSGGPDRTDTQYFGPGTRLTVL.

The chain is built from TRBV5-1 and TRBJ1-4; 9 nucleotides match TRBD1. Germline CDR1 SGHRS, CDR2 YFSETQ. The CDR3 has 15 residues. J gave up 11 bases and V 0 bases, and 8 bases lay outside the gene matches. Here the CDR3 DNA reads TGCGCCAGCAGCTTGGGACAGGGGGAATTGATGAAACTGTTTTTT. Translated, it gives CASSLGQGELMKLFF.

This rearrangement joins TRBV5-1 to TRBJ1-2; 8 nucleotides agree with TRBD1. Trimming took 3 bases from V and 0 from J; bases not matched to a gene: 10. The germline V gene has CDR1 SGHRS and CDR2 YFSETQ. CDR3 size: 17 residues. CDR3 residues: CASSWNPDRVANYGYTF. The CDR3 bases are TGCGCCAGCAGCTGGAACCCGGACAGGGTAGCTAACTATGGCTACACCTTC. The full variable domain, its missing parts supplied by reference TRBV5-1 and TRBJ1-2, is KAGVTQTPRYLIKTRGQQVTLSCSPISGHRSVSWYQQTPGQGLQFLFEYFSETQRNKGNFPGRFSGRQFSNSRSEMNVSTLELGDSALYLCASSWNPDRVANYGYTFGSGTRLTVV.

This sequence joins TRBV9 and TRBJ1-1; no reliable D call. CDR1 is SGDLS and CDR2 is YYNGEE in the germline V gene. Trimming pared 3 bases from V and 2 bases from J, leaving 8 bases between. The CDR3 has 13 residues. DNA of the CDR3: TGTGCCAGCAGCGCGGGCGCCAACACTGAAGCTTTCTTT. It encodes CASSAGANTEAFF.

The V call is TRBV15, the J call TRBJ1-3; the D is unclear. CDR3 length equals 15 residues. The germline CDR1 and CDR2 sequences are LNHNV and YYDKDF (reference sequence). V was clipped by 0 bases and J by 4 bases, with 10 bases between them. As DNA, the CDR3 is TGTGCCACCAGCAGAGACGGGGTCGGAGGAAACACCATATATTTT. As protein: CATSRDGVGGNTIYF.

The chain uses TRBV9 and TRBJ2-5, with D tentatively TRBD1 or TRBD2 (5 bases each). The CDR3 sequence is 14 residues long. V was pared by 0 bases and J by 1 base, with 7 bases between. Germline CDR1 reads SGDLS; CDR2 reads YYNGEE. The CDR3 DNA sequence: TGTGCCAGCAGCGTAGGGGGGAGCCAAGAGACCCAGTACTTC. The encoded protein is CASSVGGSQETQYF.

The chain couples TRBV7-4 to TRBJ1-5; 10 nucleotides align to TRBD1. This CDR3 spans 16 amino acids. Germline V gene data show CDR1 as SGHVT and CDR2 as SQSDAQ. Trimming cost V 4 bases and J 6 bases; bases outside gene matches: 9. The CDR3 spells CASSSRTGGRVQPQHF. CDR3 nucleotide sequence: TGTGCCAGCAGCTCTCGGACAGGGGGACGAGTTCAGCCCCAGCATTTT.

The J gene is TRBJ2-7, the V gene TRBV9, with D unresolved. Germline V gives CDR1 SGDLS, CDR2 YYNGEE. The CDR3 consists of 13 residues. V lost 0 bases and J 6 bases, leaving 10 bases between the germline ends. The chain's CDR3 is CASSVEDVGEQYF. For the CDR3, the DNA is TGTGCCAGCAGCGTAGAGGACGTCGGCGAGCAGTACTTC.

This clone was seen a single time. V is TRBV30 and J is TRBJ2-5, with D perhaps matching TRBD1 (5 bases). V was clipped by 4 bases and J by 5 bases, with 20 bases between them. This CDR3 spans 15 amino acids. Germline V CDR1 and CDR2: GTSNPN, SVGIG (reference sequence). The DNA of the CDR3 is TGTGCCTGGACCCCCTTGCCCGACAGAAGGGAGACCCAGTACTTC. It is translated as CAWTPLPDRRETQYF.

This sequence joins TRBV11-2 and TRBJ1-2; D remains unclear. CDR1 is SGHAT and CDR2 is FQNNGV in the germline V gene. Trimming cost V 1 base and J 0 bases, with 15 bases left between them. The CDR3 covers 17 residues. CDR3 protein: CASSLGGSSAPNYGYTF. The CDR3 DNA is TGTGCCAGCAGCTTAGGAGGCTCGTCAGCTCCTAACTATGGCTACACCTTC.

This chain links TRBV20-1 with TRBJ1-1, with TRBD1 as a possible D gene (5 bases). The CDR3 spans 11 residues. Per germline, CDR1 DFQATT and CDR2 SNEGSKA (reference sequence). V was shortened by 4 bases and J by 3 bases, with 6 bases between the two germline ends. CDR3 residues: CSAMGDTEAFF. DNA of the CDR3: TGCAGTGCTATGGGGGACACTGAAGCTTTCTTT.